The entry that follows covers one TCR beta chain sequence. Its antigen remains unknown. This sample is part of a study of cytomegalovirus exposure and HLA in healthy donors. General study findings and limits: Presence/absence analyses treated sequencing depth as roughly uniform across donors. Equally common other TCR beta chains were less clonally expanded than HLA-associated ones, a later analysis found. Available immune exposure information covered CMV serostatus only.

This CDR3 spans 11 amino acids. Trimming took off 5 bases at V and 7 bases at J, with 11 bases between the two ends. CDR1 is DFQATT and CDR2 is SNEGSKA in the germline V gene (reference sequence). 13 Jbeta primers and 60 Vbeta primers were used for the PCR. Measured with immunoSEQ multiplex PCR; TCRdb has only the in-frame clones, and not every one. The repertoire holds tens of thousands of clones, about 63% seen once, with around 23% in the top ten. Whereas donors were nominally healthy upon sampling, unrecorded immune exposures were probable. The V call is TRBV20-1, the J call TRBJ1-2; D might be TRBD1 (6 bases). Sequencing was carried out using PBMCs. The sequence came from a man aged 45-65 years in good health and CMV-seropositive. The CDR3 DNA reads as TGCAGTGCTGACAGGAAGGGTGGCTACACCTTC. Translating gives CSADRKGGYTF.